The sequence of this TCR beta chain was determined in a study of T-cell memory formation after mild COVID-19. The germline V and J ends were trimmed by 7 bases and 4 bases, with 16 bases remaining between them. This CDR3 spans 14 amino acids. TCRdb independently ran MiXCR on the 5' RACE reads; one entry per CDR3 protein. The sample carries 140,000 or so distinct CDR3 sequences, 14% recorded once. The chain combines TRBV12-3 or TRBV12-4 with TRBJ2-5, with TRBD2 as a possible D gene (6 bases). The clonotype comes from an adult woman who had mild COVID-19 (a few samples of this study predate the infection). Cell type and time point are not known. The specimen was PBMCs or a T cell subset sorted from them (not recorded which). The CDR3 protein is CASNKEGWGETQYF. The DNA of the CDR3 is TGTGCCAGCAACAAGGAGGGATGGGGAGAGACCCAGTACTTC.